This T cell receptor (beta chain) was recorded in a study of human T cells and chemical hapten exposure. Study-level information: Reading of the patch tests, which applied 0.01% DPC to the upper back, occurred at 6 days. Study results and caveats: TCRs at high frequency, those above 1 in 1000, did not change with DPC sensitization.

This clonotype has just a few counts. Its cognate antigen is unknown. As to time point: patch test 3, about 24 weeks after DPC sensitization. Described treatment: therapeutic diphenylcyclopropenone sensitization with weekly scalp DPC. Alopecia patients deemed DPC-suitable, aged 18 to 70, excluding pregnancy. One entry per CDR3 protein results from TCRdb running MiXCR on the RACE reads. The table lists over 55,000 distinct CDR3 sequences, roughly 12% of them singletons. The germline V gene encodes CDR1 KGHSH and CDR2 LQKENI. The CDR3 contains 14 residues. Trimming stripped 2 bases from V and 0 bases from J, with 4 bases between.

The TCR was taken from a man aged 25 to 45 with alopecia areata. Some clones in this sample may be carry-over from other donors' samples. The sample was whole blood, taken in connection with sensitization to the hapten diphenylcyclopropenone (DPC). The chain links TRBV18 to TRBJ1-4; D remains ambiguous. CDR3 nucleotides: TGTGCCAGCTCACCAACCTCAACTAATGAAAAACTGTTTTTT. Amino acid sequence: CASSPTSTNEKLFF.